The 27 T cell receptor beta chains below all came from one sample that was sequenced in a study of OX40 agonist ivuxolimab in advanced cancers. Clones were sequenced by immunoSEQ multiplex PCR, and TCRdb holds only the in-frame ones, with some missing. Among 75,000 to 100,000 clones listed, 90% to 95% were seen once. The specimen was CD4+ or CD8+ T cells sorted from blood, collected in a trial of the OX40 agonist ivuxolimab. Every receptor here comes from an adult with an advanced solid tumor such as melanoma, head and neck, liver or kidney cancer.

The DNA for the CDR3 is TGTGCCAGTAGTAGTGGACTAGGGAACACTGAAGCTTTCTTT. The encoded protein is CASSSGLGNTEAFF. This sequence joins TRBV19 and TRBJ1-1; D unclear. The CDR3 extends over 14 amino acids. Per the germline V gene, CDR1 is LNHDA and CDR2 is SQIVND (reference sequence). V gave up 4 bases and J gave up 1 base, with 10 bases separating them.

This clone was found a few times. This chain uses TRBV7-8 with TRBJ1-1; a possible D gene is TRBD1 (6 bases). Germline loops: CDR1 SGHVS, CDR2 FQNEAQ. The V end lost 6 bases, the J end lost 6 bases, and 17 bases lay between the germline ends. The CDR3 extends over 14 amino acids. CDR3 DNA sequence: TGTGCCAGCAGATCTGACAGGCTTCGATCTGAAGCTTTCTTT. Its translation is CASRSDRLRSEAFF.

The rearrangement joins TRBV9 to TRBJ1-3; no reliable D call. Deletions cut 2 bases from V and 0 bases from J, with 15 bases between. The length of the CDR3 is 17 residues. The germline V gene has CDR1 SGDLS and CDR2 YYNGEE. CDR3 bases: TGTGCCAGCAGCGTGGCGCCCGGACGGGACTCTGGAAACACCATATATTTT. Translated: CASSVAPGRDSGNTIYF.

The chain combines TRBV29-1 with TRBJ1-2; D is unresolved. V was shortened by 2 bases and J by 4 bases, with 8 bases between the two germline ends. The CDR3 spans 12 residues. Germline V CDR1 and CDR2: SQVTM, ANQGSEA. This CDR3 reads CSVESPAYGYTF. CDR3 bases: TGCAGCGTTGAATCGCCAGCCTATGGCTACACCTTC.

The chain carries TRBV7-9 and TRBJ1-4; TRBD1 might be the D (5 bases). CDR1 and CDR2 from the germline V gene are SEHNR and FQNEAQ (reference sequence). With 5 bases removed from V and 5 bases from J, the gap between germline ends came to 15 bases. The CDR3 has 15 amino acids. The CDR3 region is CASSPPGTPNEKLFF. CDR3 bases: TGTGCCAGCAGCCCCCCGGGGACCCCAAATGAAAAACTGTTTTTT.

This sequence joins TRBV6-1 and TRBJ1-2; a weak D match, TRBD1 (5 bases). The V end was cut by 10 bases, the J end by 3 bases, with 15 bases between. Germline-derived CDR1 and CDR2 are MNHNS and SASEGT. This CDR3 is built from 13 residues. As DNA, the CDR3 is TGTGCCACCCGGGACGCAACCTACTATGGCTACACCTTC. Its protein is CATRDATYYGYTF.

The chain employs TRBV7-2 and TRBJ2-7; D remains ambiguous. CDR1 is SGHTA, CDR2 FQGNSA, per germline. The CDR3 contains 15 residues. The V and J ends lost 4 bases and 9 bases respectively, with 22 bases between them. This CDR3 reads CASSSYRPTSPGQYF. The DNA for the CDR3 is TGTGCCAGCAGCTCTTACCGGCCGACGTCCCCTGGGCAGTACTTC.

V is TRBV28 and J is TRBJ1-5; 10 bases are shared with TRBD1. In germline, CDR1 is MDHEN, CDR2 SYDVKM. CDR3 length: 16 residues. Trimming took 3 bases from V and 4 from J; bases not matched to a gene: 6. CDR3 in DNA: TGTGCCAGCAGTTTTAGGGACAGGGGCGCGAATCAGCCCCAGCATTTT. Translating it yields CASSFRDRGANQPQHF.

This chain links TRBV6-5 with TRBJ2-1; possibly TRBD1 for D (5 bases). Germline V gene lookup returns CDR1 MNHEY and CDR2 SVGAGI. Between the trimmed V and J ends, which lost 2 bases and 5 bases, there was a span of 10 bases. This CDR3 is built from 14 residues. In DNA form, the CDR3 reads TGTGCCAGCAGTTACGGCCGACAGAACAATGAGCAGTTCTTC. This sequence encodes CASSYGRQNNEQFF.

This clone was found a few times. The J gene is TRBJ2-6, the V gene TRBV27; 12 nucleotides align to TRBD1. Per the germline V gene, CDR1 is MNHEY and CDR2 is SMNVEV (reference sequence). The V gene end was trimmed by 6 bases and the J gene end by 0 bases; junction bases not matched to a gene: 9. CDR3 length: 19 amino acids. CDR3 region: CASRPNPGQGASGANVLTF. The CDR3 DNA is TGTGCCAGCAGACCCAACCCGGGACAGGGGGCCTCTGGGGCCAACGTCCTGACTTTC. Full variable domain (rest looked up from reference TRBV27 and TRBJ2-6): EAQVTQNPRYLITVTGKKLTVTCSQNMNHEYMSWYRQDPGLGLRQIYYSMNVEVTDKGDVPEGYKVSRKEKRNFPLILESPSPNQTSLYFCASRPNPGQGASGANVLTFGAGSRLTVL.

The chain uses TRBV6-1 and TRBJ2-3; D might be TRBD2 (6 bases). The CDR3 runs 15 residues. Per germline, CDR1 MNHNS and CDR2 SASEGT. Trimming pared 7 bases from V and 2 bases from J, leaving 16 bases between. The CDR3 DNA reads as TGTGCCAGCACCAAAAGGCTAGCGTCCACAGATACGCAGTATTTT. Encoded protein: CASTKRLASTDTQYF.

The V call is TRBV6-1, the J call TRBJ1-5, with TRBD1 matching over 12 bases. The CDR3 has 18 amino acids. The V and J ends lost 1 base and 7 bases, in that order; junction bases with no gene match: 11. CDR1 is MNHNS and CDR2 is SASEGT in the germline V gene. Written as DNA, the CDR3 is TGTGCCAGCAGTGAAGAGGTGGGACAGGGGGCGCGTGGCCAGCCCCAGCATTTT. As protein: CASSEEVGQGARGQPQHF.

The chain recombines TRBV28 with TRBJ2-1, with D uncertain. Germline CDR1 and CDR2: MDHEN and SYDVKM. V shed 6 bases and J shed 0 bases, with 9 bases lying between them. The CDR3 totals 14 residues. CDR3 loop: CASRTASSYNEQFF. DNA for the CDR3: TGTGCCAGCAGGACCGCGAGCTCCTACAATGAGCAGTTCTTC.

The chain couples TRBV18 to TRBJ1-2; unclear D gene. Trimming took 1 base from V and 3 from J, leaving 6 bases between them. Germline loops: CDR1 KGHSH, CDR2 LQKENI. The length of the CDR3 is 13 residues. CDR3 coding DNA: TGTGCCAGCTCACCACAGGGAGACTATGGCTACACCTTC. Translated: CASSPQGDYGYTF.

This rearrangement joins TRBV21-1 to TRBJ2-5; TRBD1 was called by the table and not checked on the DNA. TRBV21-1 is shown as a pseudogene. The CDR3 covers 19 residues. CDR3: CASSKSRVDWDRVEETQYF. The CDR3 DNA reads TGTGCCAGCAGCAAATCTAGGGTCGATTGGGACAGGGTAGAAGAGACCCAGTACTTC.

The chain uses TRBV6-5 and TRBJ2-5, with TRBD1 as a possible D gene (6 bases). The better agreement between TRBJ2-7 and the DNA end casts doubt on the J call. Germline V CDR1 and CDR2: MNHEY, SVGAGI. This CDR3 spans 15 amino acids. The CDR3 here is CASSYSYQGPYEQYF. The CDR3 DNA reads as TGTGCCAGCAGTTACTCGTACCAGGGGCCCTACGAGCAGTACTTC.

The chain links TRBV5-1 to TRBJ2-5; perhaps TRBD1 as D (6 bases). The V and J ends lost 4 bases and 4 bases respectively, with 17 bases between them. The CDR3 has 15 amino acids. CDR1 and CDR2 (germline): SGHRS, YFSETQ. The chain's CDR3 is CASSDIQGSVETQYF. The DNA of the CDR3 is TGCGCCAGCAGCGACATTCAGGGGTCCGTAGAGACCCAGTACTTC.

This chain links TRBV6-1 with TRBJ2-5; TRBD2 matches at 9 bases. The germline V gene has CDR1 MNHNS and CDR2 SASEGT. This CDR3 region has 15 residues. Losses at the gene ends were 4 bases for V and 8 bases for J; bases not matched to a gene: 11. Here the CDR3 DNA reads TGTGCCAGCAGTGCTCGTAGCGGGAGTTCAGCAACCCAGTACTTC. Its translation is CASSARSGSSATQYF.

The chain joins TRBV5-1 to TRBJ2-2; the D gene is possibly TRBD1 (6 bases). CDR1 SGHRS and CDR2 YFSETQ come from the germline V gene. Trimming cost V 1 base and J 4 bases, with 14 bases left between them. CDR3 length: 16 residues. In nucleotides, the CDR3 is TGCGCCAGCAGCTTGTCGGGCAGGGGTGGCACCGGGGAGCTGTTTTTT. Residues: CASSLSGRGGTGELFF.

The CDR3 spells CASSYSGGVGEKLFF. The CDR3 coding sequence is TGTGCCAGCAGTTACTCCGGGGGGGTAGGTGAAAAACTGTTTTTT. The chain recombines TRBV6-5 with TRBJ1-4; possibly TRBD1 for D (5 bases). V was clipped by 0 bases and J by 7 bases, with 12 bases between them. Per the germline V gene, CDR1 is MNHEY and CDR2 is SVGAGI. CDR3 length equals 15 residues.

The table lists this clone with a few counts. V is TRBV15 and J is TRBJ2-2; 10 nucleotides agree with TRBD2. Germline V CDR1 and CDR2: LNHNV, YYDKDF (reference sequence). The junction had 6 bases not matched to a gene; V was cut back by 5 bases and J by 3 bases. The length of the CDR3 is 16 residues. The CDR3 DNA follows: TGTGCCACCAGCCCTCGACTAGCGGGCTACACCGGGGAGCTGTTTTTT. It encodes CATSPRLAGYTGELFF.

The chain uses TRBV7-3 and TRBJ1-2; D gene unclear. There are 13 residues in the CDR3. CDR1 and CDR2 from the germline V gene are SGHTA and FQGTGA. The V end lost 2 bases, the J end lost 2 bases, and 6 bases lay between the germline ends. The CDR3 DNA sequence: TGTGCCAGCAGCTTAGCAGGAAACTATGGCTACACCTTC. It yields the protein CASSLAGNYGYTF. The variable domain in full, completed from reference TRBV7-3 and TRBJ1-2, reads GAGVSQTPSNKVTEKGKYVELRCDPISGHTALYWYRQSLGQGPEFLIYFQGTGAADDSGLPNDRFFAVRPEGSVSTLKIQRTERGDSAVYLCASSLAGNYGYTFGSGTRLTVV.

This clone occurred once. The V and J genes are TRBV28 and TRBJ1-5, with 9 nucleotides matching TRBD1. The CDR3 has 15 amino acids. V trimming: 5 bases; J trimming: 6 bases; junction bases outside the gene matches: 8. CDR1 is MDHEN and CDR2 is SYDVKM in the germline V gene. The CDR3 nucleotides read TGTGCCAGCAGTGTGGGACAGGGAGTGGGTCAGCCCCAGCATTTT. Its protein product is CASSVGQGVGQPQHF.

The rearrangement links TRBV7-2 to TRBJ2-7; TRBD2 matches 9 bases. The germline V gene encodes CDR1 SGHTA and CDR2 FQGNSA. The V and J ends lost 5 bases and 5 bases, in that order; junction bases with no gene match: 10. The CDR3 contains 15 residues. CDR3 DNA sequence: TGTGCCAGCAGCCCCTCGGCGGGAGGGCCCCACGAGCAGTACTTC. Its translation is CASSPSAGGPHEQYF.

This chain links TRBV11-2 with TRBJ1-6; D might be TRBD1 (5 bases). V was clipped by 2 bases and J by 7 bases, with 9 bases between them. Germline CDR1 SGHAT, CDR2 FQNNGV. The CDR3 is 14 residues long. CDR3 region: CASSLSRGNSPLHF. The DNA for the CDR3 is TGTGCCAGCAGCTTAAGTCGGGGGAATTCACCCCTCCACTTT.

The V gene is TRBV30, the J gene TRBJ2-3, with D perhaps given as TRBD1 or TRBD2 (6 bases each). Germline lookup yields CDR1 GTSNPN and CDR2 SVGIG (reference sequence). Trimming took 2 bases from V and 3 from J, leaving 15 bases between them. The CDR3 is 15 amino acids. Here the CDR3 DNA reads TGTGCCTGGAGTTTTTTCGGGGGCCCAACAGATACGCAGTATTTT. This sequence encodes CAWSFFGGPTDTQYF.

This clone appeared a few times. This chain connects TRBV28 to TRBJ1-3; unclear D gene. Trimming took 1 base from V and 0 from J, leaving 13 bases between them. The CDR3 extends over 17 amino acids. The germline V gene encodes CDR1 MDHEN and CDR2 SYDVKM. CDR3 in DNA: TGTGCCAGCAGTTTATTTTACACTCCGAGCTCTGGAAACACCATATATTTT. Its protein product is CASSLFYTPSSGNTIYF.